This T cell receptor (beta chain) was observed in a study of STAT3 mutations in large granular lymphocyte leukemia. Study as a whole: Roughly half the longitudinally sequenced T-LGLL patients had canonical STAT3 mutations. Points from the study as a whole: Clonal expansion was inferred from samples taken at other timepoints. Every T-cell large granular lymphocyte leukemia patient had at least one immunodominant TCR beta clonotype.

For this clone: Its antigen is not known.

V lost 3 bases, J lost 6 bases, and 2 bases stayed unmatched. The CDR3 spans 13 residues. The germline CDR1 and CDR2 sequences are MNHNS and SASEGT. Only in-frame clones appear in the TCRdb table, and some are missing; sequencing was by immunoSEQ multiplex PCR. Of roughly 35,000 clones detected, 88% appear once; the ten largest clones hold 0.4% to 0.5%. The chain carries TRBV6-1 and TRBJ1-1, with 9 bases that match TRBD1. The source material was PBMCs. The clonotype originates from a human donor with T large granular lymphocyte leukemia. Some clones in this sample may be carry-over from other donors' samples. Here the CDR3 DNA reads TGTGCCAGCAGTGAGAGACAGGGGGCTGAAGCTTTCTTT. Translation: CASSERQGAEAFF.